The source of this T cell receptor beta chain is a study of control samples from healthy donors and cancer patients. Generated by immunoSEQ multiplex PCR, the TCRdb table keeps only in-frame clones and is missing some. The sample lists about 71,000 clones; about 90% were seen once. The TCR originated in a man aged 55 to 70 with lung cancer. The sample comprised PBMCs.

The CDR3 here is CASSSGQGNTGELFF. In DNA, the CDR3 is TGTGCCAGCAGCTCGGGACAGGGGAACACCGGGGAGCTGTTTTTT. The J gene is TRBJ2-2, the V gene TRBV11-3; 9 positions match TRBD1. The CDR3 covers 15 residues. Trimming cost V 4 bases and J 1 base; bases outside gene matches: 1. Germline loops: CDR1 SGHNT, CDR2 YENEEA. Full variable domain (rest looked up from reference TRBV11-3 and TRBJ2-2): EAGVVQSPRYKIIEKKQPVAFWCNPISGHNTLYWYLQNLGQGPELLIRYENEEAVDDSQLPKDRFSAERLKGVDSTLKIQPAELGDSAVYLCASSSGQGNTGELFFGEGSRLTVL.